A selection of T cell receptor beta chains follows, all from one sample in a study of blood T cell repertoires in COVID-19. Measured with immunoSEQ multiplex PCR; TCRdb has only the in-frame clones, and not every one. Of about 89,000 clones listed, 72% are singletons. The material sequenced was peripheral blood. These receptors all stem from an elderly woman with acute or convalescent COVID-19. Both conserved end residues are part of each CDR3. The D gene is left open where the match is weak.

d_call,j_call,v_call,cdr3_nt,cdr3_aa
.,TRBJ1-1,TRBV5-1,TGCGCCAGCAGCTTGGCCGGGAGGGTCCAAGCTTTCTTT,CASSLAGRVQAFF
TRBD1,TRBJ1-1,TRBV2,TGTGCCAGTCGGGACAGGCTGAACACTGAAGCTTTCTTT,CASRDRLNTEAFF
.,TRBJ1-6,TRBV15,TGTGCCACCAGCAGAGAATTACTCTATCGGGATTCACCCCTCCACTTT,CATSRELLYRDSPLHF
.,TRBJ1-3,TRBV6-6,TGTGCCAGCACCCCACAAGGCGGCTCTGGAAACACCATATATTTT,CASTPQGGSGNTIYF
.,TRBJ2-3,TRBV25-1,TGTGCCAGCAGTGACCAGGGCCCAGATACGCAGTATTTT,CASSDQGPDTQYF
TRBD1,TRBJ2-3,TRBV5-1,TGCGCCAGCAGCCTGGGACAGGGGTTCACAGATACGCAGTATTTT,CASSLGQGFTDTQYF
TRBD1,TRBJ1-5,TRBV6-2/TRBV6-3,TGTGCCAGCAGTTACCCGAGCCTGACAGGGCAGGGTCAGCCCCAGCATTTT,CASSYPSLTGQGQPQHF
TRBD2,TRBJ2-2,TRBV5-4,TGTGCCAGCAGCTTGGCGGTCAAAGCGGGGACCGGGGAGCTGTTTTTT,CASSLAVKAGTGELFF
TRBD1,TRBJ1-6,TRBV9,TGTGCCAGCAGCGTAGCGGACAGGAATTCACCCCTCCACTTT,CASSVADRNSPLHF
.,TRBJ2-3,TRBV7-2,TGTGCCAGCAGCCCGGACTGGGATACGCAGTATTTT,CASSPDWDTQYF